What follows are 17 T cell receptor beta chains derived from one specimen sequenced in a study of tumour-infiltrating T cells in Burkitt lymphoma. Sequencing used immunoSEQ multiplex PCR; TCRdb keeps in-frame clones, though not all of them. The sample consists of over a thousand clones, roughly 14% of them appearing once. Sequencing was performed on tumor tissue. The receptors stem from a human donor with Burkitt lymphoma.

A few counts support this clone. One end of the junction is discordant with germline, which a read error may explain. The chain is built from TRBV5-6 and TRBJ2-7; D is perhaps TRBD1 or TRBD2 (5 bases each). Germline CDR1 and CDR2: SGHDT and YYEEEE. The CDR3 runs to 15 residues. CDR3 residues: CVSSLWTGATYEQYF. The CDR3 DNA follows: TGTGTCAGCAGCTTGTGGACCGGGGCCACCTACGAGCAGTACTTC. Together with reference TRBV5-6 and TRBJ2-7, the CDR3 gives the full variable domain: DAGVTQSPTHLIKTRGQQVTLRCSPKSGHDTVSWYQQALGQGPQFIFQYYEEEERQRGNFPDRFSGHQFPNYSSELNVNALLLGDSALYLCVSSLWTGATYEQYFGPGTRLTVT.

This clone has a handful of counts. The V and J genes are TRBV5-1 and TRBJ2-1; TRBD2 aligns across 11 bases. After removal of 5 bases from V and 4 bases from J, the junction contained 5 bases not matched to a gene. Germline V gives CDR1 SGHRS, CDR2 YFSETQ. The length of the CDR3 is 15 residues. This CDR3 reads CASSDGTSGYNEQFF. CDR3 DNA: TGCGCCAGCAGTGACGGGACTAGCGGATACAATGAGCAGTTCTTC.

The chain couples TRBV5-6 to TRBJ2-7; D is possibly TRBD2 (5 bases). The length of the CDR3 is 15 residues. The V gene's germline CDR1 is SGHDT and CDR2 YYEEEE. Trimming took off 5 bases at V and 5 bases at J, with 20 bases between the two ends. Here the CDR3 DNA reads TGTGCCAGCAGTCAACGCCCGGGAAGGTCGGACGAGCAGTACTTC. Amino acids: CASSQRPGRSDEQYF.

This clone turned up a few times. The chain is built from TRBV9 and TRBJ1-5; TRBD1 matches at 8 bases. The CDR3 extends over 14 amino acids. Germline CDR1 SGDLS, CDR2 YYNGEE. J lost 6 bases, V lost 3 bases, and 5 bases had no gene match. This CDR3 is CASSAAGGVQPQHF. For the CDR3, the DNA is TGTGCCAGCAGCGCAGCAGGGGGCGTTCAGCCCCAGCATTTT.

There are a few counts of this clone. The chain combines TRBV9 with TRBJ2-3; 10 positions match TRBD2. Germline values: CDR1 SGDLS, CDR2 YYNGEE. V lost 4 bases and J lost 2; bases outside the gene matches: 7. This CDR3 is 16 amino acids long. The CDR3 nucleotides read TGTGCCAGCAGCACTGGAGGACTAGCGGTCACAGATACGCAGTATTTT. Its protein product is CASSTGGLAVTDTQYF. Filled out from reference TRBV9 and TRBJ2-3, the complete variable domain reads DSGVTQTPKHLITATGQRVTLRCSPRSGDLSVYWYQQSLDQGLQFLIQYYNGEERAKGNILERFSAQQFPDLHSELNLSSLELGDSALYFCASSTGGLAVTDTQYFGPGTRLTVL.

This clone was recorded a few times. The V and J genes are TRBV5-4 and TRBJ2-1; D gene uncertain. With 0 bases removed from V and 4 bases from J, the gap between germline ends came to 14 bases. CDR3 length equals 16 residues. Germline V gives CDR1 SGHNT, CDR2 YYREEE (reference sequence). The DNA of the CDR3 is TGTGCCAGCAGCTTGGAGCTGGGCTCCCTATACAATGAGCAGTTCTTC. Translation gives CASSLELGSLYNEQFF. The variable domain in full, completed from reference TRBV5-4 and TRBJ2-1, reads ETGVTQSPTHLIKTRGQQVTLRCSSQSGHNTVSWYQQALGQGPQFIFQYYREEENGRGNFPPRFSGLQFPNYSSELNVNALELDDSALYLCASSLELGSLYNEQFFGPGTRLTVL.

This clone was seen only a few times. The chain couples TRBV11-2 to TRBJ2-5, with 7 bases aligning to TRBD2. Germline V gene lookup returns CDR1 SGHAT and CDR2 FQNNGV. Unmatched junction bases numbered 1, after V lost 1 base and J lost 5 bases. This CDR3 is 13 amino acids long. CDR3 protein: CASSLVGGETQYF. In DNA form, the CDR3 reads TGTGCCAGCAGCTTAGTCGGGGGGGAGACCCAGTACTTC. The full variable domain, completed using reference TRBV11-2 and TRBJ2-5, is EAGVAQSPRYKIIEKRQSVAFWCNPISGHATLYWYQQILGQGPKLLIQFQNNGVVDDSQLPKDRFSAERLKGVDSTLKIQPAKLEDSAVYLCASSLVGGETQYFGPGTRLLVL.

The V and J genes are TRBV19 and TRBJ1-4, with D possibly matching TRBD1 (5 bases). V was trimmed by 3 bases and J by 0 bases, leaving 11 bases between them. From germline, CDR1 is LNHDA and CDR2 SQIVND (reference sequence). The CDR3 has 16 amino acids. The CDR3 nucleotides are TGTGCCAGTAGTATGGCCAGGGCAGCAACTAATGAAAAACTGTTTTTT. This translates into CASSMARAATNEKLFF.

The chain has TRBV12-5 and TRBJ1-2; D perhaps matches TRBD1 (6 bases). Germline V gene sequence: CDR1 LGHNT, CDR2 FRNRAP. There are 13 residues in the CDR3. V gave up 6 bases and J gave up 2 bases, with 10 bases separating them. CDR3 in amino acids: CASGEGVNYGYTF. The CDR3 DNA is TGTGCTAGTGGGGAGGGGGTGAACTATGGCTACACCTTC.

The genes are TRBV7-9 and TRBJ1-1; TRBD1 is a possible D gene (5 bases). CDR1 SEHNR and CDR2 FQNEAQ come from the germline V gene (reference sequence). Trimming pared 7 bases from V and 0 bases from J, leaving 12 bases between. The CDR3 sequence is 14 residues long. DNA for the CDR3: TGTGCCAGCAATAAAGGGGCGATGAACACTGAAGCTTTCTTT. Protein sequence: CASNKGAMNTEAFF.

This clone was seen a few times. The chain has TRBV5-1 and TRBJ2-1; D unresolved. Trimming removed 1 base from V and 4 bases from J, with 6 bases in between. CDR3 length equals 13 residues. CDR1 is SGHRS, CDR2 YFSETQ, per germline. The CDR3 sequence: CASSLTQYNEQFF. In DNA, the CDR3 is TGCGCCAGCAGCTTGACCCAGTACAATGAGCAGTTCTTC.

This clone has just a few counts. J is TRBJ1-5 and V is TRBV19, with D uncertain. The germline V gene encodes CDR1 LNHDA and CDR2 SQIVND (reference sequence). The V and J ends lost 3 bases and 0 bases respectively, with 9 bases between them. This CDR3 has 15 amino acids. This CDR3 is CASSIGHYSNQPQHF. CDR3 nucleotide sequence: TGTGCCAGTAGTATTGGGCATTATAGCAATCAGCCCCAGCATTTT. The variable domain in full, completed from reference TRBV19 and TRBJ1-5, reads DGGITQSPKYLFRKEGQNVTLSCEQNLNHDAMYWYRQDPGQGLRLIYYSQIVNDFQKGDIAEGYSVSREKKESFPLTVTSAQKNPTAFYLCASSIGHYSNQPQHFGDGTRLSIL.

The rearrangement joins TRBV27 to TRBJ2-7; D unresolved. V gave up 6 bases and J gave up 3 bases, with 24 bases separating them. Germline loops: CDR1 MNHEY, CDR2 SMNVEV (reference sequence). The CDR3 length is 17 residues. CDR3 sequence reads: CASRNRHYPGPGYEQYF. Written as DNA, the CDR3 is TGTGCCAGCAGGAATAGACATTATCCGGGTCCCGGCTACGAGCAGTACTTC.

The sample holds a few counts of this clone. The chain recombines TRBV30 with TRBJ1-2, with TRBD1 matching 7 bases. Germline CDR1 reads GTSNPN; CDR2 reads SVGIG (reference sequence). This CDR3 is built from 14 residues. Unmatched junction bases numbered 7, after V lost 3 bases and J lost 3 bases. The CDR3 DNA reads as TGTGCCTGGAGAGGGGGCCCAAACTACTATGGCTACACCTTC. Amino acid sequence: CAWRGGPNYYGYTF.

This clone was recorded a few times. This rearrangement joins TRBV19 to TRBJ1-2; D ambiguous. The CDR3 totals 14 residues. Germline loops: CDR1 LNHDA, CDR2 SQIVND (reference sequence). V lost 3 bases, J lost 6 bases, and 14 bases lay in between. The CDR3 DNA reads TGTGCCAGTAGTATGGTGTCCGCCAGCAATGGCTACACCTTC. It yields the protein CASSMVSASNGYTF. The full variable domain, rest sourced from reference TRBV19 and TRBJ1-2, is DGGITQSPKYLFRKEGQNVTLSCEQNLNHDAMYWYRQDPGQGLRLIYYSQIVNDFQKGDIAEGYSVSREKKESFPLTVTSAQKNPTAFYLCASSMVSASNGYTFGSGTRLTVV.

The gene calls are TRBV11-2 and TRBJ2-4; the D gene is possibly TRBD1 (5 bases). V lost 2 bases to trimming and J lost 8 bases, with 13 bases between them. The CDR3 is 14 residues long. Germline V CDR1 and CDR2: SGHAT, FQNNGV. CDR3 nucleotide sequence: TGTGCCAGCAGCTTAAGGCAGGGCACGGACATTCAGTACTTC. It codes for CASSLRQGTDIQYF.

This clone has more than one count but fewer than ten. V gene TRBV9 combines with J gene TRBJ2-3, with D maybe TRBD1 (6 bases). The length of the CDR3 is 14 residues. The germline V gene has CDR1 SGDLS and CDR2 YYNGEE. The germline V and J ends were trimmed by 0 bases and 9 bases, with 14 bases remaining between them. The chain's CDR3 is CASSVDPGHGTQYF. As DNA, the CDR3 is TGTGCCAGCAGCGTAGACCCGGGACATGGAACGCAGTATTTT.